Included here is one T cell receptor beta chain sequence, with context. This CDR3 comprises 16 residues. Trimming removed 4 bases from V and 0 bases from J; junction bases left unmatched: 6. Germline CDR1 reads SGDLS; CDR2 reads YYNGEE. Per the original data handling: Estimation of nucleated cell counts was performed using reference gene primer amplification. Libraries were prepared by immunoSEQ multiplex PCR; TCRdb keeps only in-frame clonotypes and omits some of them. From that table come the V and J calls and clone size; the DNA was used to work out D and trimming. The sample carries about 200,000 clones, almost 85% recorded once. The record originates from a study of blood T cell repertoires in COVID-19. Study background: Collection of acute and convalescent COVID-19 samples took place in the United States, Italy and Spain. T cells, B-cell-depleted T cells, or PBMCs provided the cDNA or gDNA that served as material.

The sample consisted of peripheral blood. The V call is TRBV9, the J call TRBJ1-3, with 8 bases lining up with TRBD1. The receptor was derived from a human donor with acute or convalescent COVID-19. The donor label of this sample is uncertain. The CDR3 bases are TGTGCCAGCAGCCCGGACAGGGCCCTCTCTGGAAACACCATATATTTT. This codes for CASSPDRALSGNTIYF.